One and the same sample provided the 27 T cell receptor beta chains below, sequenced in a study of cytomegalovirus exposure and HLA in healthy donors. A multiplex PCR was run with 60 Vbeta primers and 13 Jbeta primers. Measured with immunoSEQ multiplex PCR; TCRdb has only the in-frame clones, and not every one. Of more than 95,000 clones listed, 83% are singletons. Sequencing used PBMCs. The receptors originated from a woman aged 40 to 55 in good health and CMV-seropositive.

The rearrangement links TRBV5-5 to TRBJ2-2, with a possible D match to TRBD2 (5 bases). This CDR3 contains 16 residues. V was cut by 4 bases and J by 6 bases, with 19 bases left in between. Germline CDR1 is SGHKS and CDR2 is YYEKEE (reference sequence). DNA of the CDR3: TGTGCCAGCAGCCCTTCCGGGAATTACGTGGCCGGGGAGCTGTTTTTT. Encoded protein: CASSPSGNYVAGELFF.

The chain uses TRBV5-1 and TRBJ2-7; the D gene is possibly TRBD1 (6 bases). V was cut by 1 base and J by 2 bases, with 10 bases left in between. Germline CDR1 and CDR2: SGHRS and YFSETQ. The CDR3 has 14 amino acids. The CDR3 here is CASSLRDNPYEQYF. In nucleotides, the CDR3 is TGCGCCAGCAGCTTGCGGGACAATCCCTACGAGCAGTACTTC.

V is TRBV27 and J is TRBJ1-1; possibly TRBD1 for D (6 bases). CDR3 size: 14 residues. Per the germline V gene, CDR1 is MNHEY and CDR2 is SMNVEV (reference sequence). Between the trimmed V and J ends, which lost 8 bases and 0 bases, there was a span of 13 bases. CDR3 DNA: TGTGCCAGCCGCGACAGGTTCATGAACACTGAAGCTTTCTTT. Encoded protein: CASRDRFMNTEAFF.

The chain recombines TRBV7-6 with TRBJ1-5; 7 positions agree with TRBD1. This CDR3 region has 14 residues. Germline V gene sequence: CDR1 SGHVS, CDR2 FNYEAQ. Trimming removed 5 bases from V and 2 bases from J; junction bases left unmatched: 3. CDR3 DNA: TGTGCCAGCAGCCTTCAGGGGGGCAATCAGCCCCAGCATTTT. This codes for CASSLQGGNQPQHF.

The chain couples TRBV10-3 to TRBJ2-7, with D perhaps TRBD1 (6 bases). Between the trimmed V and J ends, which lost 5 bases and 2 bases, there was a span of 16 bases. The CDR3 runs 15 residues. Germline CDR1 is ENHRY and CDR2 is SYGVKD. The CDR3 here is CAISLDQGSPYEQYF. CDR3 DNA: TGTGCCATCAGTCTAGACCAGGGGTCCCCCTACGAGCAGTACTTC.

The rearrangement uses TRBV28 and TRBJ2-7; 7 bases match TRBD1. CDR1 MDHEN and CDR2 SYDVKM come from the germline V gene. V trimming: 8 bases; J trimming: 3 bases; junction bases outside the gene matches: 22. The CDR3 is 18 amino acids. The CDR3 is CASDRASYFSKVVYEQYF. In DNA, the CDR3 is TGTGCCAGCGACAGGGCTTCCTATTTTTCCAAAGTAGTCTACGAGCAGTACTTC.

The chain combines TRBV5-1 with TRBJ1-4; D gene ambiguous. The V end lost 4 bases, the J end lost 4 bases, and 14 bases lay between the germline ends. CDR1 is SGHRS and CDR2 is YFSETQ in the germline V gene. CDR3 size: 15 residues. CDR3 sequence: CASSPAEPNNEKLFF. The CDR3 coding sequence is TGCGCCAGCAGCCCCGCGGAGCCCAATAATGAAAAACTGTTTTTT.

CDR3 nucleotide sequence: TGTGCCTGGACCCCCGGGGGTTTCAATCAGCCCCAGCATTTT. Translation gives CAWTPGGFNQPQHF. The chain links TRBV30 to TRBJ1-5; perhaps TRBD1 as D (5 bases). The CDR3 runs to 14 residues. Germline V CDR1 and CDR2: GTSNPN, SVGIG (reference sequence). Trimming stripped 4 bases from V and 3 bases from J, with 13 bases between. The full variable domain, rest sourced from reference TRBV30 and TRBJ1-5, is SQTIHQWPATLVQPVGSPLSLECTVEGTSNPNLYWYRQAAGRGLQLLFYSVGIGQISSEVPQNLSASRPQDRQFILSSKKLLLSDSGFYLCAWTPGGFNQPQHFGDGTRLSIL.

CDR3 in amino acids: CASSATGTNYYNEQFF. The CDR3 DNA follows: TGTGCCAGCAGCGCCACCGGGACTAACTACTACAATGAGCAGTTCTTC. The chain employs TRBV9 and TRBJ2-1; 7 positions match TRBD2. Trimming at V came to 3 bases and at J to 3 bases, leaving 9 bases not matched to a gene. This CDR3 has 16 amino acids. Germline CDR1 reads SGDLS; CDR2 reads YYNGEE.

The rearrangement uses TRBV27 and TRBJ2-2, with 7 bases that match TRBD2. Germline lookup yields CDR1 MNHEY and CDR2 SMNVEV (reference sequence). V was pared by 7 bases and J by 3 bases, with 8 bases of the junction left unmatched. The CDR3 contains 15 residues. CDR3 nucleotide sequence: TGTGCCAGCATGGTGAGCGGGATTCACACCGGGGAGCTGTTTTTT. It specifies CASMVSGIHTGELFF.

The rearrangement joins TRBV5-1 to TRBJ1-4; D is possibly TRBD1 (6 bases). CDR3 length: 19 residues. V lost 4 bases and J 3 bases, leaving 25 bases between the germline ends. CDR1 is SGHRS, CDR2 YFSETQ, per germline. CDR3 bases: TGCGCCAGCAGCAGGACAGTCCGGAGAAATGGGATTTCTAATGAAAAACTGTTTTTT. This translates into CASSRTVRRNGISNEKLFF.

The CDR3 here is CASSISGQTYEQYF. In DNA, the CDR3 is TGTGCCAGCAGCATAAGCGGGCAAACCTACGAGCAGTACTTC. The chain combines TRBV5-6 with TRBJ2-7; weak D call: TRBD2 (6 bases). CDR1 is SGHDT, CDR2 YYEEEE, per germline. Trimming removed 4 bases at V and 2 bases at J, with 13 bases between. This CDR3 is 14 amino acids long.

The genes are TRBV5-1 and TRBJ2-7; TRBD1 matches at 8 bases. V shed 3 bases and J 3 bases; nucleotides not matched to a gene: 11. Germline V lookup: CDR1 SGHRS, CDR2 YFSETQ. The CDR3 spans 16 residues. The CDR3 spells CASSSWTGSRVYEQYF. The CDR3 DNA is TGCGCCAGCAGCTCCTGGACAGGGTCTAGAGTCTACGAGCAGTACTTC.

The genes are TRBV9 and TRBJ1-1; D possibly corresponds to TRBD1 (6 bases). The CDR3 is made up of 16 amino acids. V lost 7 bases, J lost 3 bases, and 22 bases lay in between. Germline CDR1 and CDR2: SGDLS and YYNGEE. CDR3 sequence reads: CASSMAAGVGDTEAFF. The DNA of the CDR3 is TGTGCCAGCTCAATGGCCGCAGGGGTGGGAGACACTGAAGCTTTCTTT.

This chain links TRBV5-6 with TRBJ1-2, with D perhaps matching TRBD1 (5 bases). This CDR3 has 13 amino acids. With 2 bases removed from V and 9 bases from J, the gap between germline ends came to 14 bases. The germline V gene encodes CDR1 SGHDT and CDR2 YYEEEE. In DNA, the CDR3 is TGTGCCAGCAGCTTCGCAGGGTCTAATAGCTACACCTTC. It translates to CASSFAGSNSYTF.

The chain has TRBV7-8 and TRBJ2-1; 7 bases agree with TRBD1. Per germline, CDR1 SGHVS and CDR2 FQNEAQ. After removal of 4 bases from V and 0 bases from J, the junction contained 3 bases not matched to a gene. The CDR3 runs to 15 residues. The CDR3 sequence is CASSSQGSSYNEQFF. For the CDR3, the DNA is TGTGCCAGCAGCTCACAGGGGAGCTCCTACAATGAGCAGTTCTTC.

The J gene is TRBJ2-7, the V gene TRBV30, with TRBD1 matching over 9 bases. The CDR3 totals 14 residues. Unmatched junction bases numbered 9, after V lost 3 bases and J lost 6 bases. CDR1 and CDR2 (germline): GTSNPN, SVGIG (reference sequence). CDR3 nucleotides: TGTGCCTGGAGATTAAGCGGGACAGGGACCGAGCAGTACTTC. Protein sequence: CAWRLSGTGTEQYF.

This chain joins TRBV7-9 and TRBJ2-1; tentatively, D is TRBD2 (6 bases). Trimming pared 0 bases from V and 3 bases from J, leaving 15 bases between. The germline CDR1 and CDR2 sequences are SEHNR and FQNEAQ (reference sequence). This CDR3 is 17 amino acids long. The chain's CDR3 is CASSLASRGVDYNEQFF. The CDR3 DNA reads as TGTGCCAGCAGCTTAGCTTCCCGCGGGGTGGACTACAATGAGCAGTTCTTC.

V is TRBV5-4 and J is TRBJ2-5, with a tentative D call TRBD2 (6 bases). Germline V gives CDR1 SGHNT, CDR2 YYREEE (reference sequence). The CDR3 is 14 residues long. V shed 10 bases and J shed 7 bases, with 23 bases lying between them. In DNA form, the CDR3 reads TGTGCCTGCTCGGGCGGGATCCGCTGGGGGACCCAGTACTTC. This gives the protein CACSGGIRWGTQYF.

This chain connects TRBV5-4 to TRBJ2-6; 7 bases line up with TRBD1. The CDR3 is 15 residues long. CDR1 and CDR2 (germline): SGHNT, YYREEE (reference sequence). The ends lost 4 bases at V and 2 bases at J; junction bases unmatched: 3. In DNA form, the CDR3 reads TGTGCCAGCAGCGGAACAGGGGCTGGGGCCAACGTCCTGACTTTC. Its protein is CASSGTGAGANVLTF.

The chain recombines TRBV6-1 with TRBJ2-3; 7 nucleotides agree with TRBD1. V trimming: 2 bases; J trimming: 2 bases; junction bases outside the gene matches: 7. The germline gives CDR1 MNHNS, CDR2 SASEGT. The CDR3 loop spans 16 amino acids. The CDR3 region is CASSEWTGFNTDTQYF. The CDR3 nucleotides read TGTGCCAGCAGTGAATGGACAGGTTTCAACACAGATACGCAGTATTTT.

The chain combines TRBV15 with TRBJ1-1, with D perhaps matching TRBD1 (5 bases). V gave up 1 base and J gave up 1 base, with 13 bases separating them. Germline V gene sequence: CDR1 LNHNV, CDR2 YYDKDF (reference sequence). CDR3 length: 16 residues. CDR3 protein: CATSRGPGTPNTEAFF. The CDR3 coding sequence is TGTGCCACCAGCAGAGGCCCCGGGACTCCGAACACTGAAGCTTTCTTT.

There are a few counts of this clone. This rearrangement joins TRBV6-6 to TRBJ2-5; D not resolved. Trimming cost V 10 bases and J 0 bases, with 6 bases left between them. Germline V gives CDR1 MNHNY, CDR2 SVGAGI (reference sequence). The CDR3 is 11 residues long. The CDR3: CATVYQETQYF. CDR3 nucleotides: TGTGCCACCGTGTACCAAGAGACCCAGTACTTC.

This clone was detected once. The J gene is TRBJ2-2, the V gene TRBV7-6, with a tentative D call TRBD2 (5 bases). CDR3 length: 14 residues. Germline V gives CDR1 SGHVS, CDR2 FNYEAQ. Trimming took 5 bases from V and 4 from J, leaving 11 bases between them. For the CDR3, the DNA is TGTGCCAGCAGCCCGCGGACTGTCACCGGGGAGCTGTTTTTT. It specifies CASSPRTVTGELFF.

This sequence joins TRBV7-9 and TRBJ2-3, with 10 bases identical to TRBD1. This CDR3 is 15 amino acids long. The J segment lost 2 bases and the V segment lost 5 bases, leaving 4 bases of the junction unmatched. The germline V gene encodes CDR1 SEHNR and CDR2 FQNEAQ (reference sequence). The CDR3 protein is CASSIGQGDTDTQYF. The DNA for the CDR3 is TGTGCCAGCAGCATTGGACAGGGGGACACAGATACGCAGTATTTT. Full variable domain (remainder filled in from reference TRBV7-9 and TRBJ2-3): DTGVSQNPRHKITKRGQNVTFRCDPISEHNRLYWYRQTLGQGPEFLTYFQNEAQLEKSRLLSDRFSAERPKGSFSTLEIQRTEQGDSAMYLCASSIGQGDTDTQYFGPGTRLTVL.

This chain uses TRBV10-3 with TRBJ2-7; no definite D call. This CDR3 region has 12 residues. CDR1 ENHRY and CDR2 SYGVKD come from the germline V gene. V dropped 4 bases and J dropped 2 bases, with 6 bases sitting between them. Here the CDR3 DNA reads TGTGCCATCAGTGCCGGTACCTACGAGCAGTACTTC. This translates into CAISAGTYEQYF.

V usage is TRBV4-2 and J usage is TRBJ1-1; TRBD1 matches 9 bases. This CDR3 comprises 13 residues. With 1 base clipped from V and 8 bases from J, the junction kept 2 bases outside the gene matches. The germline gives CDR1 LGHNA, CDR2 YNFKEQ. DNA of the CDR3: TGTGCCAGCAGCCAAGGGGGGACAGGGGAAGCTTTCTTT. It translates to CASSQGGTGEAFF.